The next 19 T cell receptor beta chains were all read from a single sample in a study of blood T cell repertoires in COVID-19. TCRdb keeps only in-frame clones here, not all; method: immunoSEQ multiplex PCR. The sample includes about 160,000 clones, 81% of them seen just once. Sequencing was done on a sample of peripheral blood. All receptors derive from a man in his sixties with active or convalescent COVID-19.

The chain links TRBV3-1 (or the pseudogene TRBV3-2) to TRBJ2-3, with 7 nucleotides matching TRBD1. J gave up 1 base and V 4 bases, and 8 bases lay outside the gene matches. CDR3 length equals 16 residues. CDR1 and CDR2 from the germline V gene are LGHDT and YNNKEL (reference sequence). DNA for the CDR3: TGTGCCAGCAGCCCGAGCCTTACAGGGGGCACAGATACGCAGTATTTT. Translated: CASSPSLTGGTDTQYF.

The V call is TRBV6-6, the J call TRBJ2-5; 11 bases match TRBD2. Germline V gives CDR1 MNHNY, CDR2 SVGAGI (reference sequence). CDR3 length equals 14 residues. The trim removed 6 bases at V and 4 bases at J, leaving 4 bases unmatched. CDR3 coding DNA: TGTGCCAGCAGATTAGCGGGAGGGCCAGAGACCCAGTACTTC. It codes for CASRLAGGPETQYF.

This chain joins TRBV5-1 and TRBJ2-3, with D tentatively TRBD1 (5 bases). The CDR3 runs 16 residues. The germline CDR1 and CDR2 sequences are SGHRS and YFSETQ. The V and J ends lost 0 bases and 1 base respectively, with 12 bases between them. The chain's CDR3 is CASSLGGGFGTDTQYF. CDR3 nucleotide sequence: TGCGCCAGCAGCTTGGGGGGCGGATTCGGCACAGATACGCAGTATTTT.

Only one count was recorded for this clone. The rearrangement links TRBV7-8 to TRBJ2-5; weak D call: TRBD1 (6 bases). V dropped 5 bases and J dropped 2 bases, with 12 bases sitting between them. This CDR3 is 14 amino acids long. Germline CDR1 and CDR2: SGHVS and FQNEAQ. The CDR3 DNA is TGTGCCAGCAGCACAAGGACAGCACAAGAGACCCAGTACTTC. Translating it yields CASSTRTAQETQYF.

The chain joins TRBV6-5 to TRBJ2-2, with a tentative D call TRBD2 (6 bases). The V gene's germline CDR1 is MNHEY and CDR2 SVGAGI. V lost 1 base and J lost 4, with 10 bases in between. The CDR3 sequence is 15 residues long. DNA for the CDR3: TGTGCCAGCAGTTACTTATCCGGGGGCACCGGGGAGCTGTTTTTT. Protein product: CASSYLSGGTGELFF.

This clone was seen a few times. The chain carries TRBV24-1 and TRBJ2-3; D gene uncertain. This CDR3 region has 13 residues. Between the trimmed V and J ends, which lost 3 bases and 2 bases, there was a span of 5 bases. Germline lookup yields CDR1 KGHDR and CDR2 SFDVKD. As DNA, the CDR3 is TGTGCCACCAGTGATCCCTACACAGATACGCAGTATTTT. It codes for CATSDPYTDTQYF.

The chain joins TRBV6-5 to TRBJ1-1, with a possible D match to TRBD1 (6 bases). The CDR3 spans 15 residues. Trimming pared 7 bases from V and 0 bases from J, leaving 15 bases between. Germline V gene sequence: CDR1 MNHEY, CDR2 SVGAGI. The CDR3: CASKEAGGLNTEAFF. The CDR3 DNA sequence: TGTGCCAGCAAGGAGGCGGGGGGCTTGAACACTGAAGCTTTCTTT.

The J gene is TRBJ1-4, the V gene TRBV3-1 (or the pseudogene TRBV3-2); D gene ambiguous. The CDR3 extends over 13 amino acids. Germline-derived CDR1 and CDR2 are LGHDT and YNNKEL (reference sequence). Trimming shortened V by 0 bases and J by 12 bases, and 11 bases separated the two germline ends. The CDR3 loop is CASSQESSGELFF. The CDR3 DNA reads as TGTGCCAGCAGCCAAGAGTCTTCCGGGGAACTGTTTTTT.

The gene calls are TRBV9 and TRBJ1-1; D not certain. This CDR3 is 13 amino acids long. The germline V gene encodes CDR1 SGDLS and CDR2 YYNGEE. V lost 4 bases and J lost 0, with 7 bases in between. The CDR3 reads CASSPGMNTEAFF. The CDR3, as DNA: TGTGCCAGCAGCCCCGGGATGAACACTGAAGCTTTCTTT.

This chain uses TRBV7-9 with TRBJ2-7, with D unclear. Germline V gene lookup returns CDR1 SEHNR and CDR2 FQNEAQ (reference sequence). V lost 4 bases to trimming and J lost 3 bases, with 7 bases between them. CDR3 length: 12 residues. CDR3 coding DNA: TGTGCCAGCAGCTCCCGTCTCTACGAGCAGTACTTC. Protein sequence: CASSSRLYEQYF.

This chain joins TRBV13 and TRBJ2-3; TRBD1 aligns across 12 bases. Germline V gene data show CDR1 as PRHDT and CDR2 as FYEKMQ (reference sequence). J gave up 0 bases and V 1 base, and 5 bases lay outside the gene matches. The CDR3 totals 18 residues. CDR3 amino acids: CASSLAPGQGASTDTQYF. CDR3 coding DNA: TGTGCCAGCAGCTTAGCCCCGGGACAGGGGGCTAGCACAGATACGCAGTATTTT.

V and J are TRBV28 and TRBJ1-4; TRBD1 matches 7 bases. The CDR3 has 14 amino acids. Germline-derived CDR1 and CDR2 are MDHEN and SYDVKM. The J segment lost 7 bases and the V segment lost 5 bases, leaving 7 bases of the junction unmatched. Written as DNA, the CDR3 is TGTGCCAGCAGTAGTACAGGGGACACTGAAAAACTGTTTTTT. It specifies CASSSTGDTEKLFF. Full variable domain (remainder filled in from reference TRBV28 and TRBJ1-4): DVKVTQSSRYLVKRTGEKVFLECVQDMDHENMFWYRQDPGLGLRLIYFSYDVKMKEKGDIPEGYSVSREKKERFSLILESASTNQTSMYLCASSSTGDTEKLFFGSGTQLSVL.

The V gene is TRBV7-2, the J gene TRBJ2-7; TRBD2 might be the D (6 bases). Germline V gives CDR1 SGHTA, CDR2 FQGNSA. Trimming removed 1 base from V and 9 bases from J, with 25 bases in between. The CDR3 loop spans 17 amino acids. The CDR3 reads CASSLGGESSRRGRQYF. CDR3 coding DNA: TGTGCCAGCAGCTTAGGCGGGGAGTCTAGCCGGAGAGGGCGGCAGTACTTC.

The chain is built from TRBV10-1 and TRBJ1-3; D gene unclear. Deletions cut 0 bases from V and 0 bases from J, with 9 bases between. The CDR3 loop spans 16 amino acids. Per the germline V gene, CDR1 is WNHNN and CDR2 is SYGVQD (reference sequence). CDR3 amino acids: CASSESGQRSGNTIYF. CDR3 bases: TGCGCCAGCAGTGAGTCGGGCCAACGCTCTGGAAACACCATATATTTT.

This chain connects TRBV6-6 to TRBJ1-2, with 7 bases aligning to TRBD1. CDR1 is MNHNY, CDR2 SVGAGI, per germline (reference sequence). V lost 4 bases and J lost 8; bases outside the gene matches: 7. This CDR3 is built from 13 residues. The CDR3 here is CASSWDSVVGYTF. CDR3 in DNA: TGTGCCAGCAGTTGGGACAGCGTTGTAGGCTACACCTTC.

The chain joins TRBV12-3 or TRBV12-4 to TRBJ1-2, with 10 bases lining up with TRBD1. The length of the CDR3 is 13 residues. The junction had 5 bases not matched to a gene; V was cut back by 4 bases and J by 9 bases. This CDR3 reads CASSSGQGRSYTF. DNA for the CDR3: TGTGCCAGCAGTTCGGGACAGGGGAGGAGCTACACCTTC.

J is TRBJ2-6 and V is TRBV11-2; D possibly corresponds to TRBD1 (6 bases). Germline CDR1 and CDR2: SGHAT and FQNNGV. The CDR3 runs to 18 residues. Trimming removed 8 bases at V and 0 bases at J, with 20 bases between. CDR3 sequence: CASDRGTWGHSGANVLTF. For the CDR3, the DNA is TGTGCCAGCGACAGAGGGACATGGGGGCACTCTGGGGCCAACGTCCTGACTTTC.

The gene calls are TRBV5-1 and TRBJ2-1, with 8 bases matching TRBD1. The trim removed 4 bases at V and 2 bases at J, leaving 5 bases unmatched. CDR1 and CDR2 from the germline V gene are SGHRS and YFSETQ. This CDR3 region has 15 residues. CDR3: CASSPEGQAYNEQFF. Written as DNA, the CDR3 is TGCGCCAGCAGCCCCGAGGGACAGGCCTACAATGAGCAGTTCTTC.

The chain has TRBV5-1 and TRBJ2-5; TRBD1 matches at 7 bases. Germline V gene data show CDR1 as SGHRS and CDR2 as YFSETQ. V gave up 3 bases and J gave up 5 bases; unmatched junction bases: 10. This CDR3 has 15 residues. The CDR3 region has the DNA TGCGCCAGCAGCTATAGACAGGGTCGGGCCGAGACCCAGTACTTC. Translation: CASSYRQGRAETQYF.